This T cell receptor (beta chain) was found in a study of T-cell memory formation after mild COVID-19. Study overall: There were largely donor-specific TCR clusters.

Constant-segment primers were used for 5'RACE, and the resulting TCR alpha and TCR beta cDNA libraries carried sample barcodes and UMIs. TCRdb ran MiXCR on the 5' RACE reads and lists one entry per CDR3 protein. The sample comprises under 150,000 distinct CDR3 sequences, about a sixth of which are singletons, and approximately 15% rests with the top ten. Overall study results and limits: Later expanders leaned toward CD4+, whereas clones contracting from day 15 to 85 were balanced CD4/CD8.

The CDR3 is made up of 16 amino acids. The junction had 8 bases not matched to a gene; V was cut back by 6 bases and J by 1 base. Looked up from germline, CDR1 is MNHEY and CDR2 is SVGAGI. With respect to this clonotype: Its antigen is as yet unknown.

V gene TRBV6-5 combines with J gene TRBJ2-3; TRBD2 matches 9 bases. Sequencing input: PBMCs or a T cell subset sorted from them (not recorded which). The TCR comes from an adult woman who had mild COVID-19 (a few samples of this study predate the infection). Cell type and time point are not known. CDR3: CASSYSRLAGTDTQYF. CDR3 in DNA: TGTGCCAGCAGCTACAGTCGACTAGCGGGCACAGATACGCAGTATTTT.